This paragraph covers one T cell receptor beta chain sequence. PCR involved 60 Vbeta and 13 Jbeta primers. Here immunoSEQ multiplex PCR was the method, and the copy in TCRdb shows in-frame clones only, minus some. The top ten hold 3.5% to 5.5% of the sample, which has fewer than 200,000 clones, around 79% seen once. The data belong to a study of cytomegalovirus exposure and HLA in healthy donors. Trimming cost V 5 bases and J 5 bases, with 12 bases left between them. The CDR3 has 13 amino acids. Germline lookup yields CDR1 LNHDA and CDR2 SQIVND (reference sequence). The receptor was isolated from a man between 40 and 49 years old in good health and CMV-seronegative. This chain uses TRBV19 with TRBJ2-5; weak D call: TRBD1 (6 bases). Sequenced: PBMCs. In DNA form, the CDR3 reads TGTGCCAGTAGTCCAGGGGTTGTGGAGACCCAGTACTTC. It specifies CASSPGVVETQYF. Full variable domain (missing parts from reference TRBV19 and TRBJ2-5): DGGITQSPKYLFRKEGQNVTLSCEQNLNHDAMYWYRQDPGQGLRLIYYSQIVNDFQKGDIAEGYSVSREKKESFPLTVTSAQKNPTAFYLCASSPGVVETQYFGPGTRLLVL.